The 18 T cell receptor beta chains reported below all come from one sample, sequenced in a study of graft-versus-host responses after intestinal transplantation. Time point: postoperative day 105 after intestinal transplantation (dayNNNN = postoperative day). Some clones are missing from TCRdb's copy, which holds only in-frame ones; the method was immunoSEQ multiplex PCR. The data show more than 10,000 clones, approximately 93% seen once. Sequenced material: PBMCs, taken 105 days after intestinal transplantation. Every receptor here comes from a human patient who received an intestinal transplant, so some T cells may come from the graft donor.

The sample holds one count of this clone. The chain carries TRBV19 and TRBJ1-5; TRBD1 might be the D (5 bases). The CDR3 sequence is 13 residues long. The V end was cut by 3 bases, the J end by 9 bases, with 12 bases between. Germline V gene lookup returns CDR1 LNHDA and CDR2 SQIVND (reference sequence). The DNA of the CDR3 is TGTGCCAGTAGTATCAGGGTAAGTCGGCCCCAGCATTTT. Its translation is CASSIRVSRPQHF.

The chain combines TRBV5-1 with TRBJ1-1; the D gene is possibly TRBD1 (5 bases). Per the germline V gene, CDR1 is SGHRS and CDR2 is YFSETQ. Trimming removed 4 bases at V and 5 bases at J, with 9 bases between. The CDR3 spans 12 residues. The CDR3 sequence is CASSRGETEAFF. DNA of the CDR3: TGCGCCAGCAGCAGAGGGGAAACTGAAGCTTTCTTT. The full variable domain, rest sourced from reference TRBV5-1 and TRBJ1-1, is KAGVTQTPRYLIKTRGQQVTLSCSPISGHRSVSWYQQTPGQGLQFLFEYFSETQRNKGNFPGRFSGRQFSNSRSEMNVSTLELGDSALYLCASSRGETEAFFGQGTRLTVV.

The count of this clone is one. The sample carries other DNA sequences with the same CDR3. The chain is built from TRBV7-2 and TRBJ2-2; TRBD2 matches 12 bases. From germline, CDR1 is SGHTA and CDR2 FQGNSA. The CDR3 is made up of 16 amino acids. Trimming cost V 2 bases and J 6 bases; bases outside gene matches: 4. The CDR3 sequence: CASSLLAGGGAGELFF. CDR3 nucleotides: TGTGCCAGCAGCTTACTAGCGGGGGGGGGTGCCGGGGAGCTGTTTTTT.

The V gene is TRBV7-8, the J gene TRBJ2-6; the D is unclear. This CDR3 comprises 17 residues. Germline V gene sequence: CDR1 SGHVS, CDR2 FQNEAQ. V was cut by 5 bases and J by 5 bases, with 19 bases left in between. The CDR3 reads CASSSKNPQSRANVLTF. CDR3 bases: TGTGCCAGCAGCAGTAAGAACCCACAAAGTCGGGCCAACGTCCTGACTTTC.

The chain has TRBV7-9 and TRBJ1-6; D possibly corresponds to TRBD1 (5 bases). V lost 8 bases to trimming and J lost 5 bases, with 19 bases between them. Germline CDR1 and CDR2: SEHNR and FQNEAQ (reference sequence). This CDR3 is 16 amino acids long. In DNA, the CDR3 is TGTGCCAGCTCCGGGGGGGAGGGCCTTAATAATTCACCCCTCCACTTT. Translated, it gives CASSGGEGLNNSPLHF.

Here the CDR3 DNA reads TGTGCCAGCCACAGGGGAATCGGGGAGCTGTTTTTT. It translates to CASHRGIGELFF. This chain connects TRBV7-9 to TRBJ2-2; 7 nucleotides agree with TRBD1. Germline assignment: CDR1 SEHNR and CDR2 FQNEAQ (reference sequence). The CDR3 extends over 12 amino acids. The V segment lost 8 bases and the J segment 7 bases; nucleotides outside the gene matches: 4.

This chain links TRBV9 with TRBJ1-3; D is uncertain. Trimming removed 3 bases at V and 0 bases at J, with 10 bases between. This CDR3 is 15 amino acids long. Germline lookup yields CDR1 SGDLS and CDR2 YYNGEE. CDR3 coding DNA: TGTGCCAGCAGCGAGGGCGGCCGCTCTGGAAACACCATATATTTT. As protein: CASSEGGRSGNTIYF.

The chain combines TRBV19 with TRBJ1-3; D gene unclear. The CDR3 is made up of 17 amino acids. The germline V gene has CDR1 LNHDA and CDR2 SQIVND (reference sequence). The V end was cut by 7 bases, the J end by 2 bases, with 21 bases between. DNA of the CDR3: TGTGCCAGTACCAACCCCGGACCCAGGCAGCCTGGAAACACCATATATTTT. Its translation: CASTNPGPRQPGNTIYF.

This clone appeared a single time. The chain couples TRBV5-1 to TRBJ2-3; D is possibly TRBD1 (5 bases). The CDR3 length is 15 residues. The germline V and J ends were trimmed by 4 bases and 2 bases, with 14 bases remaining between them. Germline values: CDR1 SGHRS, CDR2 YFSETQ. CDR3 loop: CASSPTESYTDTQYF. DNA of the CDR3: TGCGCCAGCAGCCCGACAGAGAGTTACACAGATACGCAGTATTTT.

This sequence joins TRBV7-9 and TRBJ2-1; D may be TRBD2 (5 bases). The V end was cut by 1 base, the J end by 7 bases, with 20 bases between. There are 17 residues in the CDR3. The germline V gene encodes CDR1 SEHNR and CDR2 FQNEAQ (reference sequence). The CDR3 here is CASSLEPSWPSGNEQFF. CDR3 nucleotide sequence: TGTGCCAGCAGCTTAGAGCCTAGCTGGCCCTCAGGTAATGAGCAGTTCTTC.

The chain employs TRBV18 and TRBJ2-6; D is unclear. V lost 2 bases and J 2 bases, leaving 7 bases between the germline ends. The CDR3 contains 15 residues. Germline lookup yields CDR1 KGHSH and CDR2 LQKENI. CDR3 loop: CASSPGMTGANVLTF. CDR3 nucleotide sequence: TGTGCCAGCTCACCAGGGATGACTGGGGCCAACGTCCTGACTTTC. Based on the CDR3 plus reference TRBV18 and TRBJ2-6, the full variable domain is NAGVMQNPRHLVRRRGQEARLRCSPMKGHSHVYWYRQLPEEGLKFMVYLQKENIIDESGMPKERFSAEFPKEGPSILRIQQVVRGDSAAYFCASSPGMTGANVLTFGAGSRLTVL.

In its sample, this clone was seen once. The chain carries TRBV29-1 and TRBJ1-3; D unresolved. CDR3 length equals 12 residues. CDR1 and CDR2 from the germline V gene are SQVTM and ANQGSEA. V lost 0 bases and J 4 bases, leaving 4 bases between the germline ends. The CDR3 DNA is TGCAGCGTTGAAGAGGGAGGAAACACCATATATTTT. Its protein is CSVEEGGNTIYF. Full variable domain (missing parts from reference TRBV29-1 and TRBJ1-3): SAVISQKPSRDICQRGTSLTIQCQVDSQVTMMFWYRQQPGQSLTLIATANQGSEATYESGFVIDKFPISRPNLTFSTLTVSNMSPEDSSIYLCSVEEGGNTIYFGEGSWLTVV.

The V gene is TRBV30, the J gene TRBJ2-3; D is undetermined. The CDR3 loop spans 14 amino acids. In germline, CDR1 is GTSNPN, CDR2 SVGIG (reference sequence). Trimming cost V 0 bases and J 3 bases, with 10 bases left between them. Here the CDR3 reads CAWSVGWRTDTQYF. In nucleotides, the CDR3 is TGTGCCTGGAGTGTGGGGTGGAGAACAGATACGCAGTATTTT. The full variable domain, its missing parts supplied by reference TRBV30 and TRBJ2-3, is SQTIHQWPATLVQPVGSPLSLECTVEGTSNPNLYWYRQAAGRGLQLLFYSVGIGQISSEVPQNLSASRPQDRQFILSSKKLLLSDSGFYLCAWSVGWRTDTQYFGPGTRLTVL.

The chain is built from TRBV14 and TRBJ1-5, with TRBD1 matching 7 bases. After removal of 4 bases from V and 2 bases from J, the junction contained 11 bases not matched to a gene. From germline, CDR1 is SGHDN and CDR2 FVKESK. The CDR3 sequence is 17 residues long. CDR3 residues: CASSRLEQGLRNQPQHF. The DNA of the CDR3 is TGTGCCAGCAGCCGTCTGGAACAGGGGCTCCGCAATCAGCCCCAGCATTTT.

The rearrangement uses TRBV15 and TRBJ2-1; 10 positions match TRBD2. CDR1 is LNHNV, CDR2 YYDKDF, per germline (reference sequence). This CDR3 is 18 amino acids long. With V trimmed by 0 bases and J by 2 bases, 7 bases remained unmatched. The CDR3 DNA reads TGTGCCACCAGCAGAGAGGGGAGCGGGAGGGCCCCCTACAATGAGCAGTTCTTC. Residues: CATSREGSGRAPYNEQFF.

The CDR3 DNA sequence: TGTGCTAGTGGTTTGGTAGGGGCTGGGGGAACTGAAGCTTTCTTT. Residues: CASGLVGAGGTEAFF. The chain couples TRBV12-5 to TRBJ1-1, with a possible D match to TRBD1 (5 bases). This CDR3 region has 15 residues. Trimming took 0 bases from V and 5 from J, leaving 13 bases between them. Germline V gene data show CDR1 as LGHNT and CDR2 as FRNRAP. Together with reference TRBV12-5 and TRBJ1-1, the CDR3 gives the full variable domain: DARVTQTPRHKVTEMGQEVTMRCQPILGHNTVFWYRQTMMQGLELLAYFRNRAPLDDSGMPKDRFSAEMPDATLATLKIQPSEPRDSAVYFCASGLVGAGGTEAFFGQGTRLTVV.

The V gene is TRBV6-5, the J gene TRBJ1-2, with D uncertain. This CDR3 comprises 13 residues. Germline CDR1 MNHEY, CDR2 SVGAGI. Trimming cost V 2 bases and J 4 bases, with 8 bases left between them. DNA for the CDR3: TGTGCCAGCAGTTACGGCCGAGCCTATGGCTACACCTTC. It specifies CASSYGRAYGYTF.

This chain joins TRBV7-6 and TRBJ2-3; D is unclear. Germline assignment: CDR1 SGHVS and CDR2 FNYEAQ. The CDR3 consists of 12 residues. V gave up 1 base and J gave up 6 bases, with 5 bases separating them. The CDR3 region has the DNA TGTGCCAGCAGCTTAGTGTTCGATACGCAGTATTTT. Its translation: CASSLVFDTQYF.